Listed below are T cell receptor beta chains from one sample, sequenced in a study of identical twins. TCRdb fed the 5' RACE reads into MiXCR, producing one record per CDR3 protein. The sample contains 500,000 to 550,000 distinct CDR3 sequences, around 20% of which appear only once. The data were also submitted as part of a second study, on T cells expressing NK-cell markers.

The sequencing sample was made of CD4+ T cells sorted from blood. The receptors come from a woman aged 18-35 years in good health. Both conserved end residues are part of each CDR3. D genes are given only for firm matches. Where a row states a size, it is once, few, many or the class of an expanded clone; other rows omit it.

TRBD1 | TRBJ2-7 | 15 | - | TRBV3-1 | TGTGCCAGCAGCCCCCGAAAAGGGGACAGTTACGAGCAGTACTTC | CASSPRKGDSYEQYF
- | TRBJ2-7 | 14 | many | TRBV29-1 | TGCAGCGTCGCACCGACAGGATTCTCCTACGAGCAGTACTTC | CSVAPTGFSYEQYF
TRBD2 | TRBJ2-1 | 15 | - | TRBV3-1 | TGTGCCAGCAGCCAAGTAGCGGGACGACACAATGAGCAGTTCTTC | CASSQVAGRHNEQFF
TRBD1 | TRBJ2-1 | 15 | many | TRBV5-1 | TGCGCCAGCAGCCTCGGACAGGGGGTCTACAATGAGCAGTTCTTC | CASSLGQGVYNEQFF
TRBD2 | TRBJ2-3 | 15 | - | TRBV20-1 | TGCAGTGCCAACAAGGTTAGCGGGGGAGCAGATACGCAGTATTTT | CSANKVSGGADTQYF
TRBD2 | TRBJ2-1 | 14 | few | TRBV7-6 | TGTGCCAGCAGCTCGCCCGGGACTACCAATGAGCAGTTCTTC | CASSSPGTTNEQFF
- | TRBJ2-1 | 14 | - | TRBV5-1 | TGCGCCAGCAGCTTGCAAGGGGGGGCGGGTGAGCAGTTCTTC | CASSLQGGAGEQFF
- | TRBJ2-1 | 13 | - | TRBV11-2 | TGTGCCAGCAGCCCCCTCAAGAGAAATGAGCAGTTCTTC | CASSPLKRNEQFF
TRBD2 | TRBJ2-1 | 19 | few | TRBV11-2 | TGTGCCAGCAGCTTAAGGCGACTAGCGGGAGTTCGTGGGCTGGGCGAGCAGTTCTTC | CASSLRRLAGVRGLGEQFF
- | TRBJ2-1 | 14 | few | TRBV6-2/TRBV6-3 | TGTGCCAGCATCCCCCACGGGGGTAGGAATGAGCAGTTCTTC | CASIPHGGRNEQFF
- | TRBJ2-1 | 14 | many | TRBV4-3 | TGCGCCAGCAGCCAAGATACAGCGCGTCCCCTTGAGTTCTTC | CASSQDTARPLEFF
TRBD2 | TRBJ2-2 | 19 | - | TRBV6-2/TRBV6-3 | TGTGCCAGCAGTTTTGAGCGGGAGGGCCAAAGATCCAACACCGGGGAGCTGTTTTTT | CASSFEREGQRSNTGELFF
- | TRBJ1-2 | 16 | few | TRBV11-3 | TGTGCCAGCAGCTTAAAGTTTTTTCAAGCTAACTATGGCTACACCTTC | CASSLKFFQANYGYTF
- | TRBJ2-1 | 14 | many | TRBV12-3/TRBV12-4 | TGTGCCAGCACCGCGGGACTCCCCTACAATGAGCAGTTCTTC | CASTAGLPYNEQFF
- | TRBJ2-7 | 14 | many | TRBV20-1 | TGCAGTGGGACGGACCGAACTACGTCCTACGAGCAGTACTTC | CSGTDRTTSYEQYF
TRBD2 | TRBJ2-1 | 13 | - | TRBV20-1 | TGCAGTGCTAGAGCTAGCGGGAGAGGTGAGCAGTTCTTC | CSARASGRGEQFF